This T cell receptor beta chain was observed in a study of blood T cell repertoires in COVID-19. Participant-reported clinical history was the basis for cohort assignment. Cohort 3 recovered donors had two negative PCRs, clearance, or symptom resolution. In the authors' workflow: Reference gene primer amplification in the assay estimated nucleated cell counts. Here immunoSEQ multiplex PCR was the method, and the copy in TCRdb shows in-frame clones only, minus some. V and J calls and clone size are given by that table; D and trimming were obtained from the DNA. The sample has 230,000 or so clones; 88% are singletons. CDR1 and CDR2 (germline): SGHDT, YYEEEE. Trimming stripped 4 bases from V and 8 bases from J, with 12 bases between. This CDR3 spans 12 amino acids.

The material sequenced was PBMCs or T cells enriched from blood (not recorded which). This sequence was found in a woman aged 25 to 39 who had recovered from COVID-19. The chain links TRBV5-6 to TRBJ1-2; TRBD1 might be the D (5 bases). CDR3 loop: CASSGTGWGYTF. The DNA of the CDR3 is TGTGCCAGCAGCGGGACTGGTTGGGGCTACACCTTC.